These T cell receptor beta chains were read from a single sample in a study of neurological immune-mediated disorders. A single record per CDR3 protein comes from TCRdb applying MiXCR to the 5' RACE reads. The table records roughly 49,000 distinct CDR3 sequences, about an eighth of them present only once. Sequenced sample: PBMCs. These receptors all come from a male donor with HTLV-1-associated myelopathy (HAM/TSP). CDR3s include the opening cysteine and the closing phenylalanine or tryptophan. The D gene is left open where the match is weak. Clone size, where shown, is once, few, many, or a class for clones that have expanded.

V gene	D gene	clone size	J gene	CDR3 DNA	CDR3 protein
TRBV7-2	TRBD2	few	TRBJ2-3	TGTGCCAGCAGCCCGAGTTCCGTACTAGCGGCCAGAAATACGCAGTATTTT	CASSPSSVLAARNTQYF
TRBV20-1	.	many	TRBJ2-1	TGCAGTCAATCGGGCGGGGCCTACAATGAGCAGTTCTTC	CSQSGGAYNEQFF
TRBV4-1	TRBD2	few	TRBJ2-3	TGCGCCAGCAGCCAAGGGCTAGTCGGGGGGAGAGATACGCAGTATTTT	CASSQGLVGGRDTQYF
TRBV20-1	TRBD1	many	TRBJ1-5	TGCAGTGCCCGTCCCGGGACAGGGGGGATGAATCAGCCCCAGCATTTT	CSARPGTGGMNQPQHF
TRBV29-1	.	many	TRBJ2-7	TGCAGCGTTGAAGATGGGGGGCGGGCCGAGCAGTACTTC	CSVEDGGRAEQYF
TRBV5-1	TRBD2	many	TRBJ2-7	TGCGCCAGCAGCTTGGGGGGAGGGAACTCCTACGAGCAGTACTTC	CASSLGGGNSYEQYF
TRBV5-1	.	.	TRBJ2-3	TGCGCCAGCAGCTTGGCGGCGACGGGGGTCACAGATACGCAGTATTTT	CASSLAATGVTDTQYF
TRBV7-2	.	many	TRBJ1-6	TGTGCCAGCAGCTTAGATGGGGGGGGGTTTCCCCTCCACTTT	CASSLDGGGFPLHF
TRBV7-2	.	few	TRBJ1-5	TGTGCCAGCAGCCCCGGGATGGGGCCCCAGCATTTT	CASSPGMGPQHF
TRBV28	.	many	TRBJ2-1	TGTGCCAGCAACCACGAGGGGGAATGGTATGAGCAGTTCTTC	CASNHEGEWYEQFF
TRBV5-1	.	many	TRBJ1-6	TGCGCCAGCAGCTTGCGGGGGAGCTCCTATAATTCACCCCTCCACTTT	CASSLRGSSYNSPLHF
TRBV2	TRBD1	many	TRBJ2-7	TGTGCCAGCAGTGAAGAAGGGACAGTCCCCTACGAGCAGTACTTC	CASSEEGTVPYEQYF
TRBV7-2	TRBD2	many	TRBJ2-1	TGTGCCAGCAGCTTAGGTATAGCGGGGGGCCAATACCAGTTCTTC	CASSLGIAGGQYQFF
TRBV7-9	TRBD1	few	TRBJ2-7	TGTGCCAGCAGCTTAGTGGCGAGTCCAGGACAGGGACTCGGGGAGCAGTACTTC	CASSLVASPGQGLGEQYF
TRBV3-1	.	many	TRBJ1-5	TGTGCCAGCAGCCAGGGGTCGGGCAATCAGCCCCAGCATTTT	CASSQGSGNQPQHF
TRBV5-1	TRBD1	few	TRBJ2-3	TGCGCCAGCAGCTTGGGGACAGGGACTACAGATACGCAGTATTTT	CASSLGTGTTDTQYF
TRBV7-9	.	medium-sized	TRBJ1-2	TGTGCCAGCAGCGCAAACACGGAAAGTGGCTACACCTTC	CASSANTESGYTF
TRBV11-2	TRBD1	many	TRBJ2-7	TGTGCCAGCAGCCGCGGGACAGGGGAGTTCTACGAGCAGTACTTC	CASSRGTGEFYEQYF
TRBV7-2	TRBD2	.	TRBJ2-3	TGTGACAGCAGCTTAGTAGGGGAGGGACTAGCGGGGGCTACGCAGTATTTT	CDSSLVGEGLAGATQYF
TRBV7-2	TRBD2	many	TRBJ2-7	TGTGCCAGCAGCTTAGACGCGGGGGGTGGGTACGAGCAGTACTTC	CASSLDAGGGYEQYF
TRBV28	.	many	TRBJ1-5	TGTGCCAGCAGTTTCCCTGGAGGGGGTGTTCAGCCCCAGCATTTT	CASSFPGGGVQPQHF
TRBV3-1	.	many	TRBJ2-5	TGTGCCAGCAGCGAAAGCCTCCAAGAGACCCAGTACTTC	CASSESLQETQYF
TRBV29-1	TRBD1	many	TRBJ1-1	TGCAGCGTTGAAGAAGCCAGGGGGCGTGAAGCTTTCTTT	CSVEEARGREAFF
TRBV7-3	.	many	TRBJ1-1	TGTGCCAGCCGGGGACAACCAAACACTGAAGCTTTCTTT	CASRGQPNTEAFF
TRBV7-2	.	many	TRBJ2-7	TGTGCCAGCAGCTTCACTGGGAGCACCTACGAGCAGTACTTC	CASSFTGSTYEQYF
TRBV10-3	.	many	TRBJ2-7	TGTGCCATCAGTGAGTCGCGTCCAGGAACGAGGCACGAGCAGTACTTC	CAISESRPGTRHEQYF
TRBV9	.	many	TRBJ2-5	TGTGCCAGCAGCGGTATAGAGATGGAGACCCAGTACTTC	CASSGIEMETQYF
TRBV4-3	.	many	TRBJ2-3	TGCGCCAGCAGCCAAGATACTGGGGCAGGGATCGCAGATACGCAGTATTTT	CASSQDTGAGIADTQYF
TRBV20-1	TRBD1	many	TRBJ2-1	TGCAGTGCTACGGGACAGGGTATAGATGAGCAGTTCTTC	CSATGQGIDEQFF
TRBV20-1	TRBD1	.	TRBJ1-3	TGCAGTGCTATAACAGTAAGGGGGCCTGGAAACACCATATATTTT	CSAITVRGPGNTIYF
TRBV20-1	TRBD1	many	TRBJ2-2	TGCAGTGCTCAACACAAGGACAGGGGAATCCTGTTTTTT	CSAQHKDRGILFF
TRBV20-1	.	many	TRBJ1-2	TGCAGTGCTAGGGGGCCGGGGTATGGCTACACCTTC	CSARGPGYGYTF
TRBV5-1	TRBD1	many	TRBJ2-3	TGCGCCAGCAGCTTGGCTCGGACAGGGCTCACAGATACGCAGTATTTT	CASSLARTGLTDTQYF
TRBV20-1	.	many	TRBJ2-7	TGCAGTGTTGGGACCACTGCTTCTCTCGAGCAGTACTTC	CSVGTTASLEQYF
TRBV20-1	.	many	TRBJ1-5	TGCAGTGCTAGAGAATTTGGGGACTATAGCAATCAGCCCCAGCATTTT	CSAREFGDYSNQPQHF
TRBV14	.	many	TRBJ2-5	TGTGCCAGCAGCCCCCGGGACACGGAGACCCAGTACTTC	CASSPRDTETQYF
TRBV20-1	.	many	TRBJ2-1	TGCAGTGCTAGAGTTGGGCGCGGGGTGAGTGTTGAGCAGTTCTTC	CSARVGRGVSVEQFF
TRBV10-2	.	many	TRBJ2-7	TGCGCCAGCAGTGAGAGGGGACTCGAGACCTACGAGCAGTACTTC	CASSERGLETYEQYF
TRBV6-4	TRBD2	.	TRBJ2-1	TGTGCCAGCAGTGACTCGACTAGCGGGGTCTACAATGAGCAGTTCTTC	CASSDSTSGVYNEQFF
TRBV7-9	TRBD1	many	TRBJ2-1	TGTGCCAGCAGCAATGGACAGGGGTCCTACAATGAGCAGTTCTTC	CASSNGQGSYNEQFF
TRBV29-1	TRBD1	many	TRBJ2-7	TGCAGCGTTGGGTTCCGGACAGGGGTATACGAGCAGTACTTC	CSVGFRTGVYEQYF
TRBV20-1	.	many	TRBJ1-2	TGCAGTGCTAGAGATCGACAGGCTTTTAACTATGGCTACACCTTC	CSARDRQAFNYGYTF